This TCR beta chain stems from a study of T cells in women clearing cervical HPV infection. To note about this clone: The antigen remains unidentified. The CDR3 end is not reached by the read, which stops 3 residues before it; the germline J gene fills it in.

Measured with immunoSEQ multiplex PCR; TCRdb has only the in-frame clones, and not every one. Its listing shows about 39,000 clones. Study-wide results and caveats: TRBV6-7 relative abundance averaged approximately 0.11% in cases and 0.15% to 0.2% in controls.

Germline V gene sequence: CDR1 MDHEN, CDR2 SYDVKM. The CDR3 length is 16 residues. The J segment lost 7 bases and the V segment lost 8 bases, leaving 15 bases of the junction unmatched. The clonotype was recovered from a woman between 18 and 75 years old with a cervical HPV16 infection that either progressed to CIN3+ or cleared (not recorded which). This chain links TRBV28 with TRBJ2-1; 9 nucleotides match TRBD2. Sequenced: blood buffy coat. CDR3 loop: CASSSSGKRLWNEQFF. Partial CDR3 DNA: TGTGCCAGCTCTTCTAGCGGGAAACGGTTGTGGAATGAG.